The source of this TCR beta chain is a study of cytomegalovirus exposure and HLA in healthy donors. Study observations and caveats: Researchers catalogued about 150 TCR beta chains as cytomegalovirus-associated.

As to this clone: What it recognizes is unknown.

PCR used 60 Vbeta primers and 13 Jbeta primers. TCRdb's table, derived via immunoSEQ multiplex PCR, lists solely in-frame clones and lacks some. The profile shows tens of thousands of clones, around 81% of them singletons. Sequencing was done on a sample of PBMCs. This TCR came from a man aged 25 to 45 in good health and CMV-seronegative.

CDR3 protein: CASSSEVGNEQFF. The CDR3 DNA sequence: TGTGCCAGCAGCTCGGAGGTTGGGAATGAGCAGTTCTTC. The rearrangement joins TRBV7-6 to TRBJ2-1; perhaps TRBD2 as D (5 bases). This CDR3 is built from 13 residues. V was clipped by 4 bases and J by 7 bases, with 11 bases between them. Germline loops: CDR1 SGHVS, CDR2 FNYEAQ.